This passage covers 20 T cell receptor beta chains from one sample sequenced in a study of blood T cells in healthy people across ages. Then a second PCR, running roughly 7 to 11 cycles, was carried out with a sample-barcoded 5' primer and a J-beta primer mix. In TCRdb, the 5' RACE reads were re-called with MiXCR into one record per CDR3 protein. The table shows 1.8 million or so distinct CDR3 sequences, with roughly two fifths occurring only once. Sequenced: blood. The receptors were gathered from a human donor in good health.

Comments on this clonotype: The junction shows a germline mismatch at one end, possibly a read error. This chain uses TRBV7-9 with TRBJ2-3; 8 bases agree with TRBD2. The CDR3 length is 17 residues. CDR1 is SEHNR, CDR2 FQNEAQ, per germline (reference sequence). CDR3 coding DNA: TGTGCCAGCAGTCTCAGCGGGGGCGGTGCTAGCACAGGTACGCAGTATTTT. Its protein product is CASSLSGGGASTGTQYF.

In this sample, this clonotype turned up a few times. The rearrangement uses TRBV7-7 and TRBJ2-3; D is tentatively TRBD1 or TRBD2 (5 bases each). The CDR3 has 15 residues. The V end lost 4 bases, the J end lost 2 bases, and 13 bases lay between the germline ends. CDR1 SSHAT and CDR2 FNYEAQ come from the germline V gene (reference sequence). This CDR3 is CASSSGGSNTDTQYF. The CDR3 nucleotides are TGTGCCAGCAGCTCTGGGGGTAGTAACACAGATACGCAGTATTTT. The variable domain in full, completed from reference TRBV7-7 and TRBJ2-3, reads GAGVSQSPRYKVTKRGQDVTLRCDPISSHATLYWYQQALGQGPEFLTYFNYEAQPDKSGLPSDRFSAERPEGSISTLTIQRTEQRDSAMYRCASSSGGSNTDTQYFGPGTRLTVL.

The table lists this clonotype with many counts. At one end the junction does not follow the germline gene, possibly because of a read error. The CDR3 here is CASSLDSDSYEQYF. In DNA, the CDR3 is TGTGCCAGCAGCTTAGACAGTGACTCCTACGAGCAGTACTTC. The chain is built from TRBV5-1 and TRBJ2-7, with D possibly TRBD1 on 5 matching bases. CDR3 length: 14 residues. CDR1 SGHRS and CDR2 YFSETQ come from the germline V gene.

The chain is built from TRBV9 and TRBJ2-5; 7 positions agree with TRBD2. CDR3 length: 15 residues. V dropped 3 bases and J dropped 1; count of bases not matched to a gene: 6. Germline V CDR1 and CDR2: SGDLS, YYNGEE. CDR3 region: CASSGSSSGQETQYF. DNA for the CDR3: TGTGCCAGCAGCGGCAGCTCTAGCGGCCAAGAGACCCAGTACTTC.

The chain carries TRBV27 and TRBJ1-1, with D hard to call. CDR3 length: 14 residues. V was clipped by 2 bases and J by 1 base, with 8 bases between them. CDR1 is MNHEY, CDR2 SMNVEV, per germline (reference sequence). The CDR3 sequence is CASSLNKGNTEAFF. The CDR3 region has the DNA TGTGCCAGCAGTTTAAATAAGGGGAACACTGAAGCTTTCTTT.

This clonotype was picked up a small number of times. DNA of the CDR3: TGCAGTGCGGAAGGGCTTTCCAGCTCCTACGAGCAGTACTTC. This sequence encodes CSAEGLSSSYEQYF. This chain joins TRBV20-1 and TRBJ2-7; D is undetermined. The CDR3 length is 14 residues. From germline, CDR1 is DFQATT and CDR2 SNEGSKA (reference sequence). Between the trimmed V and J ends, which lost 6 bases and 0 bases, there was a span of 15 bases.

V gene TRBV7-9 combines with J gene TRBJ1-1; unclear D gene. Germline CDR1 SEHNR, CDR2 FQNEAQ (reference sequence). CDR3 length equals 13 residues. The V end lost 4 bases, the J end lost 4 bases, and 10 bases lay between the germline ends. The CDR3 loop reads CASSSSLGTEAFF. CDR3 nucleotides: TGTGCCAGCAGCTCCAGTCTGGGCACTGAAGCTTTCTTT.

This clonotype was recorded a few times. V is TRBV5-1 and J is TRBJ2-2; 10 positions agree with TRBD1. From germline, CDR1 is SGHRS and CDR2 YFSETQ. There are 16 residues in the CDR3. Unmatched junction bases numbered 2, after V lost 0 bases and J lost 3 bases. Here the CDR3 DNA reads TGCGCCAGCAGCTTGGCCGGGACAGGGGACACCGGGGAGCTGTTTTTT. The encoded protein is CASSLAGTGDTGELFF.

This chain links TRBV10-3 with TRBJ2-6, with 8 bases identical to TRBD1. This CDR3 is 17 amino acids long. The V gene's germline CDR1 is ENHRY and CDR2 SYGVKD. V lost 0 bases to trimming and J lost 0 bases; unmatched junction nucleotides: 1. As DNA, the CDR3 is TGTGCCATCAGTGAGTCGGGACAGGACTCTGGGGCCAACGTCCTGACTTTC. Its translation: CAISESGQDSGANVLTF.

Comment on this clonotype: One end of the junction does not line up with germline, which may come from a read error. The CDR3 protein is CAWSVGGGLDEQYF. As DNA, the CDR3 is TGTGCCTGGAGTGTAGGTGGGGGGCTCGACGAGCAATACTTC. The genes are TRBV30 and TRBJ2-7; TRBD1 or TRBD2 may be the D gene (6 bases each). CDR1 is GTSNPN, CDR2 SVGIG, per germline (reference sequence). There are 14 residues in the CDR3.

V and J are TRBV14 and TRBJ1-1; D possibly corresponds to TRBD1 (5 bases). Trimming took 3 bases from V and 11 from J, leaving 13 bases between them. Germline V gene lookup returns CDR1 SGHDN and CDR2 FVKESK. The CDR3 spans 12 residues. CDR3 nucleotides: TGTGCCAGCAGCCATACGGGGCGCCGGGCTTTCTTT. Amino acid sequence: CASSHTGRRAFF. The full variable domain, in which reference TRBV14 and TRBJ1-1 provide the parts outside the CDR3, is EAGVTQFPSHSVIEKGQTVTLRCDPISGHDNLYWYRRVMGKEIKFLLHFVKESKQDESGMPNNRFLAERTGGTYSTLKVQPAELEDSGVYFCASSHTGRRAFFGQGTRLTVV.

J is TRBJ2-1 and V is TRBV24-1, with TRBD2 identical over 9 bases. The CDR3 is made up of 15 amino acids. Germline V lookup: CDR1 KGHDR, CDR2 SFDVKD. J gave up 2 bases and V 6 bases, and 4 bases lay outside the gene matches. The CDR3 here is CATSQRGAPYNEQFF. CDR3 DNA sequence: TGTGCCACCAGTCAGCGGGGGGCACCCTACAATGAGCAGTTCTTC.

This clonotype turned up a few times. One end of the junction varies from germline; a read error may be responsible. CDR3 in amino acids: CAIRAFGGDAQYF. For the CDR3, the DNA is TGTGCCATCAGGGCCTTTGGGGGAGATGCGCAGTATTTT. V usage is TRBV10-3 and J usage is TRBJ2-3; either TRBD1 or TRBD2 may supply D (5 bases each). The length of the CDR3 is 13 residues. Germline CDR1 reads ENHRY; CDR2 reads SYGVKD.

J is TRBJ2-5 and V is TRBV6-5; D is unresolved. Germline CDR1 and CDR2: MNHEY and SVGAGI. The V and J ends lost 0 bases and 3 bases respectively, with 17 bases between them. The CDR3 runs 17 residues. CDR3 in DNA: TGTGCCAGCAGTTACTCGAGAAACAAGCTTACCGAAGAGACCCAGTACTTC. Translated, it gives CASSYSRNKLTEETQYF.

The chain joins TRBV7-2 to TRBJ2-3, with TRBD2 matching over 9 bases. The CDR3 runs to 16 residues. The V and J ends lost 3 bases and 1 base, in that order; junction bases with no gene match: 5. Germline CDR1 is SGHTA and CDR2 is FQGNSA. The CDR3 DNA reads as TGTGCCAGCAGCTTCATAGCGGGGGCCCGCACAGATACGCAGTATTTT. It encodes CASSFIAGARTDTQYF.

This clonotype was observed a single time. The chain couples TRBV7-9 to TRBJ1-2; 8 bases map to TRBD1. The V gene end was trimmed by 5 bases and the J gene end by 11 bases; junction bases not matched to a gene: 7. This CDR3 contains 12 residues. Germline values: CDR1 SEHNR, CDR2 FQNEAQ (reference sequence). The CDR3 here is CASSLLQGEYTF. The DNA for the CDR3 is TGTGCCAGCAGCCTTCTACAGGGGGAGTACACCTTC.

This clonotype was seen more than once but under ten times. This sequence joins TRBV10-3 and TRBJ2-7, with 7 bases fitting TRBD1. The germline V gene has CDR1 ENHRY and CDR2 SYGVKD. Trimming took 3 bases from V and 4 from J; bases not matched to a gene: 3. This CDR3 is 13 amino acids long. CDR3 nucleotide sequence: TGTGCCATCAGTGACACAGGGGATTACGAGCAGTACTTC. Its translation is CAISDTGDYEQYF.

The chain uses TRBV30 and TRBJ1-5, with D uncertain. This CDR3 has 13 amino acids. With 1 base removed from V and 1 base from J, the gap between germline ends came to 5 bases. Germline V gives CDR1 GTSNPN, CDR2 SVGIG (reference sequence). CDR3 region: CAWSGQSNQPQHF. The CDR3 nucleotides are TGTGCCTGGAGTGGGCAAAGCAATCAGCCCCAGCATTTT.

The rearrangement uses TRBV27 and TRBJ1-2, with D possibly TRBD1 on 5 matching bases. Trimming took off 3 bases at V and 3 bases at J, with 11 bases between the two ends. Germline lookup yields CDR1 MNHEY and CDR2 SMNVEV (reference sequence). The CDR3 runs to 14 residues. The CDR3 sequence is CASSFTPRDYGYTF. For the CDR3, the DNA is TGTGCCAGCAGTTTTACCCCCAGGGACTATGGCTACACCTTC.

CDR3 loop: CASSVDPGGGDSPLHF. CDR3 DNA: TGTGCCAGCAGCGTAGACCCTGGGGGGGGCGACTCACCCCTCCACTTT. The chain uses TRBV9 and TRBJ1-6; tentatively, D is TRBD1 (6 bases). V was trimmed by 0 bases and J by 10 bases, leaving 17 bases between them. The CDR3 totals 16 residues. Germline lookup yields CDR1 SGDLS and CDR2 YYNGEE.